The 25 T cell receptor beta chains presented below share a single source sample, sequenced in a study of shared clonotypes between healthy human individuals. Produced via immunoSEQ multiplex PCR; TCRdb's table is partial and in-frame only. The sample holds 150,000 to 200,000 clones; approximately 95% are singletons and the top ten take 0.067%. Input material: naive CD4+ T cells sorted from blood. Noted subset: CD45RA+ positively selected. These receptor sequences come from a woman aged 25-40 years in good health.

V and J are TRBV6-5 and TRBJ1-2; maybe TRBD1 (5 bases). Trimming stripped 6 bases from V and 4 bases from J, with 18 bases between. Per the germline V gene, CDR1 is MNHEY and CDR2 is SVGAGI. The CDR3 totals 15 residues. The CDR3 region has the DNA TGTGCCAGCAGGCAAGACAGTCTTCGGTCCTATGGCTACACCTTC. It specifies CASRQDSLRSYGYTF.

The V call is TRBV29-1, the J call TRBJ2-7; TRBD1 agrees at 8 bases. Unmatched junction bases numbered 5, after V lost 4 bases and J lost 6 bases. CDR1 is SQVTM, CDR2 ANQGSEA, per germline. This CDR3 is built from 12 residues. The CDR3 bases are TGCAGCGTTGTCCAGGGGGCGGCCGAGCAGTACTTC. Its protein product is CSVVQGAAEQYF.

Notes on this clone: Other DNA sequences in this specimen translate into the identical CDR3. The chain joins TRBV28 to TRBJ2-7; 7 positions agree with TRBD2. The CDR3 length is 16 residues. Germline CDR1 reads MDHEN; CDR2 reads SYDVKM. Trimming at V came to 8 bases and at J to 3 bases, leaving 16 bases not matched to a gene. The CDR3 loop is CASRSSGAGAVYEQYF. CDR3 coding DNA: TGTGCCAGCCGCTCTTCCGGTGCGGGAGCCGTCTACGAGCAGTACTTC.

The chain carries TRBV10-1 and TRBJ2-1; tentative D call: TRBD2 (5 bases). The CDR3 covers 13 residues. CDR1 and CDR2 (germline): WNHNN, SYGVQD (reference sequence). The V end was cut by 7 bases, the J end by 2 bases, with 9 bases between. Here the CDR3 reads CASKRETYNEQFF. CDR3 nucleotides: TGCGCCAGCAAACGGGAAACCTACAATGAGCAGTTCTTC.

The chain links TRBV7-8 to TRBJ2-5; 9 nucleotides agree with TRBD2. This CDR3 contains 16 residues. Germline V lookup: CDR1 SGHVS, CDR2 FQNEAQ. Germline trimming cut 2 bases from V and 5 bases from J; bases unmatched to any gene: 9. The CDR3 protein is CASSLNGVTSGETQYF. The CDR3 DNA is TGTGCCAGCAGCTTAAACGGGGTGACTAGCGGCGAGACCCAGTACTTC.

The chain combines TRBV27 with TRBJ2-5; the D gene is possibly TRBD2 (5 bases). This CDR3 comprises 13 residues. The V end lost 6 bases, the J end lost 3 bases, and 11 bases lay between the germline ends. Germline-derived CDR1 and CDR2 are MNHEY and SMNVEV (reference sequence). As DNA, the CDR3 is TGTGCCAGCAGCGGGGAGTGGGAAGAGACCCAGTACTTC. Amino acids: CASSGEWEETQYF.

J is TRBJ2-5 and V is TRBV5-4, with TRBD1 identical over 9 bases. CDR1 is SGHNT, CDR2 YYREEE, per germline (reference sequence). The ends lost 2 bases at V and 5 bases at J; junction bases unmatched: 7. This CDR3 is built from 15 residues. Here the CDR3 reads CASSFLDRGGETQYF. CDR3 sequence (DNA): TGTGCCAGCAGCTTCCTGGACAGGGGAGGGGAGACCCAGTACTTC.

The rearrangement uses TRBV19 and TRBJ1-5; D is unclear. The germline V gene has CDR1 LNHDA and CDR2 SQIVND (reference sequence). This CDR3 is 14 amino acids long. The V gene lost 0 bases and the J gene lost 11 bases, with 14 bases spanning the gap. The CDR3 loop reads CASSIEEPGMAQHF. In DNA form, the CDR3 reads TGTGCCAGTAGTATAGAGGAACCGGGGATGGCCCAGCATTTT.

The rearrangement links TRBV27 to TRBJ2-5; D remains unclear. The CDR3 length is 11 residues. Germline lookup yields CDR1 MNHEY and CDR2 SMNVEV (reference sequence). Trimming pared 5 bases from V and 9 bases from J, leaving 10 bases between. Written as DNA, the CDR3 is TGTGCCAGCAGTATAGAGCTTCCCCAGTACTTC. Encoded protein: CASSIELPQYF.

The chain uses TRBV19 and TRBJ2-5; 10 bases are shared with TRBD2. The J call may be incorrect, as the DNA end agrees better with TRBJ2-7. Germline V lookup: CDR1 LNHDA, CDR2 SQIVND (reference sequence). The CDR3 loop spans 15 amino acids. The CDR3 bases are TGTGCCAGTAGTATAGGACTAGCGGGCTCCTACGAGCAGTACTTC. Translating it yields CASSIGLAGSYEQYF.

CDR3 amino acids: CASSLTGAVQETQYF. The CDR3 DNA sequence: TGCGCCAGCAGCTTGACGGGGGCCGTACAAGAGACCCAGTACTTC. V gene TRBV5-1 combines with J gene TRBJ2-5; either TRBD1 or TRBD2 may supply D (6 bases each). Germline CDR1 is SGHRS and CDR2 is YFSETQ. The CDR3 runs to 15 residues. V lost 1 base and J lost 2, with 12 bases in between.

The CDR3 nucleotides are TGCGCCAGCAGTGCTAATAGCGGGAGGTCTTACGAGCAGTACTTC. It codes for CASSANSGRSYEQYF. This chain links TRBV10-1 with TRBJ2-7, with TRBD2 identical over 10 bases. The CDR3 has 15 residues. The J segment lost 4 bases and the V segment lost 4 bases, leaving 7 bases of the junction unmatched. The germline gives CDR1 WNHNN, CDR2 SYGVQD (reference sequence).

This clone was recorded only once. The chain carries TRBV10-2 and TRBJ2-1; D uncertain. Germline CDR1 WSHSY, CDR2 SAAADI. The V and J ends lost 6 bases and 4 bases respectively, with 7 bases between them. This CDR3 is built from 12 residues. CDR3 amino acids: CASRGYYNEQFF. The CDR3 nucleotides are TGCGCCAGCAGAGGGTATTACAATGAGCAGTTCTTC.

The rearrangement links TRBV15 to TRBJ2-3; D not certain. V lost 0 bases and J 4 bases, leaving 11 bases between the germline ends. CDR1 and CDR2 (germline): LNHNV, YYDKDF (reference sequence). The CDR3 sequence is 15 residues long. The CDR3 sequence: CATSRDPGEADTQYF. The CDR3 bases are TGTGCCACCAGCAGAGATCCAGGTGAGGCAGATACGCAGTATTTT.

The CDR3 region is CASSQHKGDEAFF. The CDR3 nucleotides read TGTGCCAGCTCACAACATAAAGGGGATGAAGCTTTCTTT. The V call is TRBV18, the J call TRBJ1-1; D possibly corresponds to TRBD1 (5 bases). This CDR3 region has 13 residues. The V and J ends lost 4 bases and 7 bases respectively, with 13 bases between them. CDR1 is KGHSH, CDR2 LQKENI, per germline.

This chain joins TRBV7-2 and TRBJ2-3; the match to TRBD2 covers 13 bases. This CDR3 is built from 16 residues. The trim removed 1 base at V and 7 bases at J, leaving 5 bases unmatched. CDR1 is SGHTA, CDR2 FQGNSA, per germline. CDR3 coding DNA: TGTGCCAGCAGCTTAGGTCGGACTAGCGGGAGTCATACGCAGTATTTT. Residues: CASSLGRTSGSHTQYF.

The rearrangement uses TRBV7-9 and TRBJ1-1; D not certain. The CDR3 loop spans 11 amino acids. V dropped 1 base and J dropped 6 bases, with 3 bases sitting between them. CDR1 and CDR2 (germline): SEHNR, FQNEAQ (reference sequence). The DNA for the CDR3 is TGTGCCAGCAGCTTAGGGTCTGAAGCTTTCTTT. Translated, it gives CASSLGSEAFF.

The chain carries TRBV11-2 and TRBJ2-3; 12 bases agree with TRBD2. After removal of 5 bases from V and 4 bases from J, the junction contained 7 bases not matched to a gene. The CDR3 has 16 amino acids. In germline, CDR1 is SGHAT, CDR2 FQNNGV. CDR3 region: CASSPTSGRRADTQYF. CDR3 bases: TGTGCCAGCAGCCCTACTAGCGGGAGGCGTGCAGATACGCAGTATTTT.

This clone was seen just once. The rearrangement joins TRBV9 to TRBJ1-4, with unresolved D. Germline V gene lookup returns CDR1 SGDLS and CDR2 YYNGEE. The CDR3 is 15 amino acids. Trimming took off 3 bases at V and 5 bases at J, with 14 bases between the two ends. The CDR3 loop is CASSAGGQINEKLFF. The DNA for the CDR3 is TGTGCCAGCAGCGCGGGAGGCCAGATAAATGAAAAACTGTTTTTT.

The chain carries TRBV6-1 and TRBJ1-4; D is ambiguous. Trimming pared 8 bases from V and 8 bases from J, leaving 18 bases between. Germline V gene sequence: CDR1 MNHNS, CDR2 SASEGT. CDR3 length: 14 residues. CDR3 DNA sequence: TGTGCCAGCTTCAACCACCCAACGTCAGAAAAACTGTTTTTT. Translation gives CASFNHPTSEKLFF.

The V call is TRBV28, the J call TRBJ1-2; 7 nucleotides align to TRBD1. The germline gives CDR1 MDHEN, CDR2 SYDVKM. V was clipped by 6 bases and J by 3 bases; unmatched bases: 10. CDR3 length: 15 amino acids. CDR3 DNA sequence: TGTGCCAGCAGGAGAAACCGGGACAGCTACTATGGCTACACCTTC. Translation gives CASRRNRDSYYGYTF.

V and J are TRBV19 and TRBJ2-6, with a weak D call TRBD1 (6 bases). The ends were cut back, 2 bases at V and 4 bases at J, with 9 bases in the middle. The CDR3 has 15 residues. Germline CDR1 LNHDA, CDR2 SQIVND (reference sequence). CDR3 coding DNA: TGTGCCAGTAGTATATCAGGGGTCGGGGCCAACGTCCTGACTTTC. Its translation is CASSISGVGANVLTF.

The rearrangement links TRBV7-8 to TRBJ2-7, with TRBD2 as a possible D gene (6 bases). Germline-derived CDR1 and CDR2 are SGHVS and FQNEAQ. Trimming pared 1 base from V and 4 bases from J, leaving 20 bases between. This CDR3 has 17 residues. The CDR3 DNA is TGTGCCAGCAGCTTAGAGGGATTACTACCGGGACTTTACGAGCAGTACTTC. This translates into CASSLEGLLPGLYEQYF. The full variable domain, its missing parts supplied by reference TRBV7-8 and TRBJ2-7, is GAGVSQSPRYKVAKRGQDVALRCDPISGHVSLFWYQQALGQGPEFLTYFQNEAQLDKSGLPSDRFFAERPEGSVSTLKIQRTQQEDSAVYLCASSLEGLLPGLYEQYFGPGTRLTVT.

The V and J genes are TRBV7-2 and TRBJ1-1, with TRBD1 identical over 10 bases. Losses at the gene ends were 5 bases for V and 3 bases for J; bases not matched to a gene: 12. CDR1 is SGHTA, CDR2 FQGNSA, per germline. The CDR3 covers 17 residues. This chain's CDR3 is CASSINPPGTGDTEAFF. DNA of the CDR3: TGTGCCAGCAGCATAAACCCGCCCGGGACAGGGGACACTGAAGCTTTCTTT.

The V gene is TRBV5-4, the J gene TRBJ2-7; TRBD2 is a possible D gene (5 bases). The CDR3 loop spans 14 amino acids. Trimming removed 2 bases at V and 3 bases at J, with 12 bases between. The germline V gene has CDR1 SGHNT and CDR2 YYREEE (reference sequence). CDR3 amino acids: CASSLEGALYEQYF. The DNA of the CDR3 is TGTGCCAGCAGCTTAGAGGGCGCCCTCTACGAGCAGTACTTC. Full variable domain (remainder filled in from reference TRBV5-4 and TRBJ2-7): ETGVTQSPTHLIKTRGQQVTLRCSSQSGHNTVSWYQQALGQGPQFIFQYYREEENGRGNFPPRFSGLQFPNYSSELNVNALELDDSALYLCASSLEGALYEQYFGPGTRLTVT.